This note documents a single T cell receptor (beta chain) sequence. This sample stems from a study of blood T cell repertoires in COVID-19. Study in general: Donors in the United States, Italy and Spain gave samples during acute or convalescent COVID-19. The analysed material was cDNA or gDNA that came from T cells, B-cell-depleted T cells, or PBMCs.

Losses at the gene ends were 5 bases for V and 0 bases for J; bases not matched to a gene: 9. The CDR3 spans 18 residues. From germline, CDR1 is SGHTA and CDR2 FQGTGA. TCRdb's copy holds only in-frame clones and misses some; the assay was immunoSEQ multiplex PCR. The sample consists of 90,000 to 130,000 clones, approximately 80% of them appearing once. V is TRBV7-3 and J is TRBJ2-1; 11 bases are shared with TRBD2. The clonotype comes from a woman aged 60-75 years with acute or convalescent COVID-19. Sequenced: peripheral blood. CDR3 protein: CASSDLAGGYSSYNEQFF. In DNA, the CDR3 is TGTGCCAGCAGCGACCTAGCGGGGGGCTACAGCTCCTACAATGAGCAGTTCTTC.